One sample yielded the 19 T cell receptor beta chains listed below, sequenced in a study of blood T cell repertoires in COVID-19. Using immunoSEQ multiplex PCR, the repertoire was profiled, and TCRdb retains in-frame clones only, with some absent. The repertoire holds some 190,000 clones, with about 80% as singletons. The sequencing sample was made of peripheral blood. The source is a man aged 60 to 75 with acute or convalescent COVID-19.

This clone was found once. The J gene is TRBJ1-5, the V gene TRBV6-5; D unclear. CDR3 length: 13 residues. Trimming took 4 bases from V and 0 from J, leaving 4 bases between them. The germline V gene has CDR1 MNHEY and CDR2 SVGAGI. The CDR3 DNA follows: TGTGCCAGCAGTTTTAATAGCAATCAGCCCCAGCATTTT. This gives the protein CASSFNSNQPQHF.

The sample holds a few counts of this clone. CDR3 DNA: TGTGCCAGCAGTCCCCACCGGGAGCAGTACTTC. Protein sequence: CASSPHREQYF. V gene TRBV28 combines with J gene TRBJ2-7; D is uncertain. The CDR3 totals 11 residues. Trimming removed 5 bases from V and 7 bases from J, with 9 bases in between. Germline V lookup: CDR1 MDHEN, CDR2 SYDVKM. Variable domain in full (rest from reference TRBV28 and TRBJ2-7): DVKVTQSSRYLVKRTGEKVFLECVQDMDHENMFWYRQDPGLGLRLIYFSYDVKMKEKGDIPEGYSVSREKKERFSLILESASTNQTSMYLCASSPHREQYFGPGTRLTVT.

The gene calls are TRBV9 and TRBJ2-3; the match to TRBD2 covers 7 bases. V lost 0 bases and J lost 3; bases outside the gene matches: 4. CDR1 and CDR2 (germline): SGDLS, YYNGEE. CDR3 length: 15 amino acids. The CDR3 sequence is CASSVEGGQTDTQYF. CDR3 bases: TGTGCCAGCAGCGTAGAGGGAGGGCAGACAGATACGCAGTATTTT.

The sample holds a few counts of this clone. CDR3 sequence: CASRDRGGYTDTQYF. The DNA for the CDR3 is TGTGCCAGTAGGGACCGCGGGGGTTACACAGATACGCAGTATTTT. The chain recombines TRBV19 with TRBJ2-3; 7 bases fit TRBD2. The CDR3 contains 15 residues. The V gene's germline CDR1 is LNHDA and CDR2 SQIVND (reference sequence). With 6 bases clipped from V and 2 bases from J, the junction kept 8 bases outside the gene matches.

This clone was seen just once. The V and J genes are TRBV2 and TRBJ2-1, with D possibly being TRBD2 (6 bases). This CDR3 spans 14 amino acids. Germline V gene lookup returns CDR1 SNHLY and CDR2 FYNNEI. The V gene lost 1 base and the J gene lost 10 bases, with 14 bases spanning the gap. CDR3 coding DNA: TGTGCCAGCAGTGAAGATGGTGGACTAATGGAGCAGTTCTTC. Translating gives CASSEDGGLMEQFF. Full variable domain (remainder filled in from reference TRBV2 and TRBJ2-1): EPEVTQTPSHQVTQMGQEVILRCVPISNHLYFYWYRQILGQKVEFLVSFYNNEISEKSEIFDDQFSVERPDGSNFTLKIRSTKLEDSAMYFCASSEDGGLMEQFFGPGTRLTVL.

This chain links TRBV5-4 with TRBJ2-5, with TRBD2 identical over 7 bases. This CDR3 is built from 15 residues. Germline V gene sequence: CDR1 SGHNT, CDR2 YYREEE (reference sequence). The V and J ends lost 3 bases and 3 bases, in that order; junction bases with no gene match: 8. The DNA of the CDR3 is TGTGCCAGCAGCTCCCTGACGGGGGGTGAAGAGACCCAGTACTTC. This translates into CASSSLTGGEETQYF.

This clone has just one count. This chain connects TRBV19 to TRBJ1-1; no clear D gene. Germline lookup yields CDR1 LNHDA and CDR2 SQIVND (reference sequence). The V and J ends lost 1 base and 1 base respectively, with 16 bases between them. CDR3 length equals 17 residues. In nucleotides, the CDR3 is TGTGCCAGTAGTATAGGGGCCCGGAATCATAAGAACACTGAAGCTTTCTTT. Its translation: CASSIGARNHKNTEAFF.

CDR3 region: CASSVGTGTEAFF. The CDR3 DNA reads as TGTGCCAGCAGTGTAGGGACAGGTACTGAAGCTTTCTTT. The chain recombines TRBV2 with TRBJ1-1; 8 bases are a match to TRBD1. J was trimmed by 5 bases and V by 4 bases; bases with no gene match: 3. The CDR3 extends over 13 amino acids. Germline assignment: CDR1 SNHLY and CDR2 FYNNEI.

This clone was counted once. The rearrangement uses TRBV16 and TRBJ1-2; a weak D match, TRBD1 (5 bases). Trimming pared 1 base from V and 6 bases from J, leaving 18 bases between. CDR3 length: 16 amino acids. The germline V gene has CDR1 KGHSY and CDR2 FQNENV. CDR3 sequence (DNA): TGTGCCAGCAGCCAATTGGAGGTCGCGCGGGGGGATGGCTACACCTTC. Residues: CASSQLEVARGDGYTF.

V is TRBV2 and J is TRBJ1-4, with 8 bases lining up with TRBD1. The CDR3 runs to 14 residues. The junction had 8 bases not matched to a gene; V was cut back by 6 bases and J by 8 bases. The germline V gene encodes CDR1 SNHLY and CDR2 FYNNEI. The CDR3 reads CASRVQGGGEKLFF. DNA of the CDR3: TGTGCCAGCAGGGTACAGGGGGGAGGCGAAAAACTGTTTTTT.

The CDR3 loop reads CASGVWNEQFF. CDR3 sequence (DNA): TGTGCCAGCGGAGTGTGGAATGAGCAGTTCTTC. The rearrangement joins TRBV5-6 to TRBJ2-1; D is unresolved. CDR1 is SGHDT and CDR2 is YYEEEE in the germline V gene. The CDR3 has 11 residues. V was cut by 7 bases and J by 7 bases, with 9 bases left in between.

J is TRBJ2-1 and V is TRBV30, with TRBD1 as a possible D gene (6 bases). V was cut by 4 bases and J by 12 bases, with 16 bases left in between. Germline V CDR1 and CDR2: GTSNPN, SVGIG (reference sequence). The CDR3 is 12 residues long. In DNA form, the CDR3 reads TGTGCCTGGAACCCAACAGGGACCCTGCAGTTCTTC. Amino acid sequence: CAWNPTGTLQFF.

This clone was observed a single time. The chain is built from TRBV7-2 and TRBJ1-6; no clear D gene. This CDR3 has 15 residues. Germline CDR1 reads SGHTA; CDR2 reads FQGNSA. Trimming shortened V by 5 bases and J by 2 bases, and 10 bases separated the two germline ends. The CDR3 region is CASSIREPYNSPLHF. CDR3 bases: TGTGCCAGCAGCATCCGGGAGCCCTATAATTCACCCCTCCACTTT.

The chain recombines TRBV5-5 with TRBJ1-1; 9 nucleotides align to TRBD1. This CDR3 contains 17 residues. Looked up from germline, CDR1 is SGHKS and CDR2 is YYEKEE (reference sequence). V lost 1 base and J lost 0; bases outside the gene matches: 7. Here the CDR3 reads CASSLLHDRGMNTEAFF. The CDR3 DNA reads as TGTGCCAGCAGCTTGTTACACGACAGGGGGATGAACACTGAAGCTTTCTTT.

CDR3 protein: CASSLAESRETQYF. DNA of the CDR3: TGTGCCAGCAGCTTAGCGGAGTCGCGAGAGACCCAGTACTTC. This chain connects TRBV7-2 to TRBJ2-5, with D hard to call. The V gene lost 0 bases and the J gene lost 4 bases, with 9 bases spanning the gap. The CDR3 consists of 14 residues. Germline CDR1 SGHTA, CDR2 FQGNSA.

The chain recombines TRBV5-5 with TRBJ2-6; D is unresolved. Between the trimmed V and J ends, which lost 4 bases and 2 bases, there was a span of 4 bases. The CDR3 length is 13 residues. Looked up from germline, CDR1 is SGHKS and CDR2 is YYEKEE (reference sequence). CDR3 residues: CASSLPGANVLTF. For the CDR3, the DNA is TGTGCCAGCAGCCTCCCTGGGGCCAACGTCCTGACTTTC.

This clone was picked up a small number of times. This chain uses TRBV7-3 with TRBJ2-1; weak D call: TRBD1 (6 bases). The CDR3 sequence is 16 residues long. Germline V CDR1 and CDR2: SGHTA, FQGTGA. Trimming took off 0 bases at V and 2 bases at J, with 11 bases between the two ends. The CDR3 sequence is CASSLTNRQAYNEQFF. The CDR3 nucleotides read TGTGCCAGCAGCTTAACCAATCGACAGGCCTACAATGAGCAGTTCTTC.

The chain recombines TRBV9 with TRBJ2-5, with 7 positions matching TRBD2. Germline CDR1 SGDLS, CDR2 YYNGEE. This CDR3 has 15 amino acids. Losses at the gene ends were 0 bases for V and 0 bases for J; bases not matched to a gene: 2. CDR3 loop: CASSVGAGNQETQYF. As DNA, the CDR3 is TGTGCCAGCAGCGTAGGAGCGGGGAACCAAGAGACCCAGTACTTC.

This rearrangement joins TRBV7-2 to TRBJ2-3; tentative D call: TRBD1 (6 bases). The CDR3 covers 17 residues. V was shortened by 1 base and J by 4 bases, with 18 bases between the two germline ends. CDR1 is SGHTA and CDR2 is FQGNSA in the germline V gene. The CDR3 sequence: CASSLEGWAGESDTQYF. As DNA, the CDR3 is TGTGCCAGCAGCTTAGAGGGATGGGCAGGGGAATCAGATACGCAGTATTTT.